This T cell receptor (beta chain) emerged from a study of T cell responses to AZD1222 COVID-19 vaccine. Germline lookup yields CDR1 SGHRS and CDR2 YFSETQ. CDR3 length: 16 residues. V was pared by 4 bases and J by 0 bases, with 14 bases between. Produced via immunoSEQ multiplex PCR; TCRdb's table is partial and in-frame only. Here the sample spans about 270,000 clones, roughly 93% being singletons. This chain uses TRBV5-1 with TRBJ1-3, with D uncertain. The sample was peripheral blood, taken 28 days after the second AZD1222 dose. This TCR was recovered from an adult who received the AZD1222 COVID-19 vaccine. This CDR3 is CASSLSPLRSGNTIYF. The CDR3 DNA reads TGCGCCAGCAGCCTGAGCCCACTCCGCTCTGGAAACACCATATATTTT.